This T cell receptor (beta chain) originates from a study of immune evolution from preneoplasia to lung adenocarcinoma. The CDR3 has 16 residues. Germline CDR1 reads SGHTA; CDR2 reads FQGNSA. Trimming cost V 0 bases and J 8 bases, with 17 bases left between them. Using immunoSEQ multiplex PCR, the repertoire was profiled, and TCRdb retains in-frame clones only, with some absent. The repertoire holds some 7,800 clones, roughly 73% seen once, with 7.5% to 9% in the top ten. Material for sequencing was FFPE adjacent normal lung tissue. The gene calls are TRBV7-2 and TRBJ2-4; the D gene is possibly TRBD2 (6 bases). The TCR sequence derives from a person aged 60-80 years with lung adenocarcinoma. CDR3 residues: CASSLASGMGEDIQYF. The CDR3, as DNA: TGTGCCAGCAGCTTAGCGTCCGGTATGGGGGAGGACATTCAGTACTTC. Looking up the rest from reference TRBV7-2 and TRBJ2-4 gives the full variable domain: GAGVSQSPSNKVTEKGKDVELRCDPISGHTALYWYRQSLGQGLEFLIYFQGNSAPDKSGLPSDRFSAERTGGSVSTLTIQRTQQEDSAVYLCASSLASGMGEDIQYFGAGTRLSVL.